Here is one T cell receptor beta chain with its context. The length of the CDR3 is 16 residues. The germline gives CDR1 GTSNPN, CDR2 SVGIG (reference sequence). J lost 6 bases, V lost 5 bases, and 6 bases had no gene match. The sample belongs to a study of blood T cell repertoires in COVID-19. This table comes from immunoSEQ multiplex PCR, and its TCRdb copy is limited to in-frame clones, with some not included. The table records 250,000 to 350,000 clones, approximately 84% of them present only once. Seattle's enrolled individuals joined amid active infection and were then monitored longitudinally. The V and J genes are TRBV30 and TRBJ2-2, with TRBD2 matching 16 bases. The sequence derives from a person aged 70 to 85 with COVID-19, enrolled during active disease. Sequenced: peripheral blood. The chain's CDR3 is CAWGGTSGRAAGELFF. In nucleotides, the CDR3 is TGTGCCTGGGGCGGGACTAGCGGGAGGGCCGCCGGGGAGCTGTTTTTT.